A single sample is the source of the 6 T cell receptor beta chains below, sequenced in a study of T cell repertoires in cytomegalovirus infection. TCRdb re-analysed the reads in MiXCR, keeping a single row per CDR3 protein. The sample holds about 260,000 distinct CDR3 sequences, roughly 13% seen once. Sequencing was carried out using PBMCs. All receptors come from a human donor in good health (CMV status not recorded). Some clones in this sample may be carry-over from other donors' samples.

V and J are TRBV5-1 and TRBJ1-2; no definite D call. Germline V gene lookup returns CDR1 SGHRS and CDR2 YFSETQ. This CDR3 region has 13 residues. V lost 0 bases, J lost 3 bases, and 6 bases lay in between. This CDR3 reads CASSLDTYYGYTF. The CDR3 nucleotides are TGCGCCAGCAGCTTGGACACTTACTATGGCTACACCTTC. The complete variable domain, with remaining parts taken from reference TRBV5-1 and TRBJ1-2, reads KAGVTQTPRYLIKTRGQQVTLSCSPISGHRSVSWYQQTPGQGLQFLFEYFSETQRNKGNFPGRFSGRQFSNSRSEMNVSTLELGDSALYLCASSLDTYYGYTFGSGTRLTVV.

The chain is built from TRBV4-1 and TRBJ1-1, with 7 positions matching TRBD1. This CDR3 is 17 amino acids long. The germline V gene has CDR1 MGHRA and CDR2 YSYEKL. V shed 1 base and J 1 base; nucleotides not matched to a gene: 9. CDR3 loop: CASSQAIRGSANTEAFF. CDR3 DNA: TGCGCCAGCAGCCAAGCGATCAGGGGGTCAGCGAACACTGAAGCTTTCTTT.

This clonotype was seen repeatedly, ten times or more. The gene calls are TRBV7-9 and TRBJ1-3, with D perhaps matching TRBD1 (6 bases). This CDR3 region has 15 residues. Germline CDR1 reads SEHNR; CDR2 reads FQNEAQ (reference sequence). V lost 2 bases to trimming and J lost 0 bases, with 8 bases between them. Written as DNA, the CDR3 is TGTGCCAGCAGCTTAACAGGGACCTCTGGAAACACCATATATTTT. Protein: CASSLTGTSGNTIYF.

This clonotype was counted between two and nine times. CDR3 residues: CASSTPLGEQYF. In DNA, the CDR3 is TGTGCCAGCAGTACCCCCTTGGGCGAGCAGTACTTC. This chain joins TRBV6-5 and TRBJ2-7; D is unclear. The CDR3 is 12 residues long. Germline V lookup: CDR1 MNHEY, CDR2 SVGAGI. Trimming removed 5 bases from V and 6 bases from J, with 11 bases in between.

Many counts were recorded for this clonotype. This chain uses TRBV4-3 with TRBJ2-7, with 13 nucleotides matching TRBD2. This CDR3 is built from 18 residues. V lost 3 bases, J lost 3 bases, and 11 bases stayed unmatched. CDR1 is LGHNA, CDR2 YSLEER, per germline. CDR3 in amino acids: CASSQTFFGLAGDYEQYF. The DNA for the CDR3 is TGCGCCAGCAGCCAGACATTTTTTGGACTAGCGGGAGACTACGAGCAGTACTTC.

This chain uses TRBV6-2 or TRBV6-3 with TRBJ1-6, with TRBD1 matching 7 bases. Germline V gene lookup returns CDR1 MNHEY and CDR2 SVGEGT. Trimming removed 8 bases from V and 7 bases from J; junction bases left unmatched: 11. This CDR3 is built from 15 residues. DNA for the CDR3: TGTGCCAGCTTGAGAGACGGACAGGACAATTCACCCCTCCACTTT. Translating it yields CASLRDGQDNSPLHF.